This T cell receptor beta chain was sequenced in a study of graft-versus-host responses after intestinal transplantation. Study in general: Among the recipients, all got anti-thymocyte globulin induction and then tacrolimus and steroids for about 3 years.

Some clones are missing from TCRdb's copy, which holds only in-frame ones; the method was immunoSEQ multiplex PCR. The sample records 90,000 to 120,000 clones, approximately 90% being singletons. Germline lookup yields CDR1 LNHDA and CDR2 SQIVND (reference sequence). This CDR3 comprises 15 residues. V lost 3 bases and J lost 5; bases outside the gene matches: 9. As to this clone: The antigen remains unidentified.

The receptor was isolated from a human donor who was the organ donor for an intestinal transplant. The chain combines TRBV19 with TRBJ2-5; TRBD1 matches at 7 bases. Sample: unstimulated CD4+ T cells sorted from spleen or lymph node cells, taken before transplant. Here the CDR3 reads CASSMSVDRAETQYF. DNA for the CDR3: TGTGCCAGTAGTATGAGTGTCGACAGGGCGGAGACCCAGTACTTC.